Reported below is one T cell receptor (beta chain). Under the authors' procedure: Estimates of nucleated cell counts were drawn from the amplification of reference gene primers. The method was immunoSEQ multiplex PCR; TCRdb's version includes in-frame clones alone and lacks a portion of them. V and J calls and clone size are as listed in that table; D and trimming were resolved from the DNA. The data show about 120,000 clones, 75% to 80% seen once. Germline assignment: CDR1 LNHDA and CDR2 SQIVND (reference sequence). The CDR3 covers 14 residues. Deletions cut 3 bases from V and 5 bases from J, with 14 bases between. This entry is derived from a study of blood T cell repertoires in COVID-19. Study-wide background: Acute-phase and convalescent COVID-19 samples originated in the United States, Italy and Spain. T cells, B-cell-depleted T cells, or PBMCs provided the cDNA or gDNA that served as material.

This chain joins TRBV19 and TRBJ2-7, with D possibly being TRBD1 (7 bases). The sequenced material came from peripheral blood. The TCR sequence derives from a human donor in a cohort sampled during active COVID-19. DNA for the CDR3: TGTGCCAGTAGTATGATGGAGGGGGCAAACGAGCAGTACTTC. Its translation is CASSMMEGANEQYF. Looking up the rest from reference TRBV19 and TRBJ2-7 gives the full variable domain: DGGITQSPKYLFRKEGQNVTLSCEQNLNHDAMYWYRQDPGQGLRLIYYSQIVNDFQKGDIAEGYSVSREKKESFPLTVTSAQKNPTAFYLCASSMMEGANEQYFGPGTRLTVT.